Sample share makes the clone carrying this T cell receptor beta chain medium-sized. The CDR3 spans 12 residues. The germline V gene has CDR1 SQVTM and CDR2 ANQGSEA. Trimming took off 4 bases at V and 3 bases at J, with 10 bases between the two ends. A modified ARM-PCR protocol with three rounds of nested PCR amplified TCRbeta. TCRdb called the multiplex PCR reads again in MiXCR, with one record for every CDR3 protein. The sample includes around 80,000 distinct CDR3 sequences, approximately 82% seen only once; the top ten take almost 40%. No cell sorting was done before RNA was extracted from the tissue. More than 3 cm separated this lung sample from the edge of the tumor. The entry originates in a study of tumor and adjacent non-tumor tissue in lung cancer.

The V gene is TRBV29-1, the J gene TRBJ2-7, with TRBD2 as a possible D gene (5 bases). The origin of this receptor is a man aged 65 to 85 with non-small cell lung cancer. Sample: distant non-tumor lung tissue. CDR3 bases: TGCAGCGTTGGTTCTAGCTTCTACGAGCAGTACTTC. Translated: CSVGSSFYEQYF.